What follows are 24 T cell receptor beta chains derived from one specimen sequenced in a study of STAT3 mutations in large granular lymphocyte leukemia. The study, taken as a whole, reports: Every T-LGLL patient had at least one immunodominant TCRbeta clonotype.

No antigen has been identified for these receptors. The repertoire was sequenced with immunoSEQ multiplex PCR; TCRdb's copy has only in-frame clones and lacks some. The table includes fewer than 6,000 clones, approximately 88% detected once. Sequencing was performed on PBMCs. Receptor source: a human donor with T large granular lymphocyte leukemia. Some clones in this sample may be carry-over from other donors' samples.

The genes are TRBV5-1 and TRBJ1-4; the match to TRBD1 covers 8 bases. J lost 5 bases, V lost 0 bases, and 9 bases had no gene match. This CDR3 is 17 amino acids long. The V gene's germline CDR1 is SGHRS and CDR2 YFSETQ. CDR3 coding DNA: TGCGCCAGCAGCTTGGGGACAGGGTTAAGTCGGAATGAAAAACTGTTTTTT. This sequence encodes CASSLGTGLSRNEKLFF.

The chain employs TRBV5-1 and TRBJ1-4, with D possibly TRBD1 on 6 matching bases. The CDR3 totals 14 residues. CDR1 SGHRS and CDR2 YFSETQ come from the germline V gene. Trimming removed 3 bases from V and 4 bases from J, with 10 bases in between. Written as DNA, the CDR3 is TGCGCCAGCAGCTATGGAGGGGGTAATGAAAAACTGTTTTTT. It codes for CASSYGGGNEKLFF.

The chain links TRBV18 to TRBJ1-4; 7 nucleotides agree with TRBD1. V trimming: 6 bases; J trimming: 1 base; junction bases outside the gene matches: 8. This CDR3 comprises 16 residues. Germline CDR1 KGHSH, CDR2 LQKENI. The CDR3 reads CASSLSTGQTNEKLFF. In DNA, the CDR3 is TGTGCCAGCTCCCTATCGACAGGGCAAACTAATGAAAAACTGTTTTTT. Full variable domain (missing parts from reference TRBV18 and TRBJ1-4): NAGVMQNPRHLVRRRGQEARLRCSPMKGHSHVYWYRQLPEEGLKFMVYLQKENIIDESGMPKERFSAEFPKEGPSILRIQQVVRGDSAAYFCASSLSTGQTNEKLFFGSGTQLSVL.

CDR3 region: CASSGGPAGGHNEQFF. The DNA for the CDR3 is TGTGCCAGCAGTGGGGGGCCAGCGGGAGGCCACAATGAGCAGTTCTTC. The V gene is TRBV6-6, the J gene TRBJ2-1, with TRBD2 matching 9 bases. Trimming at V came to 5 bases and at J to 5 bases, leaving 10 bases not matched to a gene. The germline V gene encodes CDR1 MNHNY and CDR2 SVGAGI (reference sequence). The CDR3 loop spans 16 amino acids.

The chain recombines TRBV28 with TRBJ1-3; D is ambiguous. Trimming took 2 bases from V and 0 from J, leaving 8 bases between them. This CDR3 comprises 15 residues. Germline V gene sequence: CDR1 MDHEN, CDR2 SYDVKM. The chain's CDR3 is CASSLRPSSGNTIYF. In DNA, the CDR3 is TGTGCCAGCAGTTTAAGACCCAGCTCTGGAAACACCATATATTTT.

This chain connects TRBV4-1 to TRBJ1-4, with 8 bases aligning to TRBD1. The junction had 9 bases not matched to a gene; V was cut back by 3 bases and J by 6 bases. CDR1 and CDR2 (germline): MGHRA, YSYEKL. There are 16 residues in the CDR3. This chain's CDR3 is CASSQVVQGGDEKLFF. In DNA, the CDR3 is TGCGCCAGCAGCCAGGTGGTACAGGGGGGGGATGAAAAACTGTTTTTT.

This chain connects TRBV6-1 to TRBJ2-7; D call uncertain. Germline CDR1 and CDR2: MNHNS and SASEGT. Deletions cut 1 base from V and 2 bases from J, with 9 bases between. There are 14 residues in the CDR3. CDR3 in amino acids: CASSEEGPTYEQYF. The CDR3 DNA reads TGTGCCAGCAGTGAAGAGGGTCCCACCTACGAGCAGTACTTC.

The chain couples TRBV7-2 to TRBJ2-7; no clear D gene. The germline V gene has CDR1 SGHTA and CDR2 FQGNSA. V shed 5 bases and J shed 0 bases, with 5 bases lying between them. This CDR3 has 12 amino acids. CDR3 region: CASSPSSYEQYF. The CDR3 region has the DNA TGTGCCAGCAGCCCAAGCTCCTACGAGCAGTACTTC.

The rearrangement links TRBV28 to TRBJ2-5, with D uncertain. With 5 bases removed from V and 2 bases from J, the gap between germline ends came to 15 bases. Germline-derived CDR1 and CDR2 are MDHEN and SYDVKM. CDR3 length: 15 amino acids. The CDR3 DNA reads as TGTGCCAGCAGTCTCCCCGGTTCGCTGCAAGAGACCCAGTACTTC. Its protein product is CASSLPGSLQETQYF.

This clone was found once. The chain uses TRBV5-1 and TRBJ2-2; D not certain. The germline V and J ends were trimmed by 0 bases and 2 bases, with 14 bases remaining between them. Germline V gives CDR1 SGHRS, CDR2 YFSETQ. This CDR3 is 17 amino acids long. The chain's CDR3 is CASSLALDQPNTGELFF. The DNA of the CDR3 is TGCGCCAGCAGCTTGGCCTTGGATCAGCCCAACACCGGGGAGCTGTTTTTT.

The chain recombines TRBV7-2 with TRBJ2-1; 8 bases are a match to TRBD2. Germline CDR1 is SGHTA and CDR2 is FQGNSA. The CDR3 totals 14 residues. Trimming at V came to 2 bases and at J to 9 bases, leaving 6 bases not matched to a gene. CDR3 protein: CASSLREGRIEQFF. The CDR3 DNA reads TGTGCCAGCAGCTTACGGGAGGGCCGGATTGAGCAGTTCTTC.

Here the CDR3 DNA reads TGTGCCAGCAGCTTGGGGCAGGGTACCGGGGAGCTGTTTTTT. Its protein product is CASSLGQGTGELFF. The chain uses TRBV5-5 and TRBJ2-2; tentative D call: TRBD1 (5 bases). Looked up from germline, CDR1 is SGHKS and CDR2 is YYEKEE (reference sequence). This CDR3 spans 14 amino acids. Trimming took 0 bases from V and 5 from J, leaving 8 bases between them. Full variable domain (missing parts from reference TRBV5-5 and TRBJ2-2): DAGVTQSPTHLIKTRGQQVTLRCSPISGHKSVSWYQQVLGQGPQFIFQYYEKEERGRGNFPDRFSARQFPNYSSELNVNALLLGDSALYLCASSLGQGTGELFFGEGSRLTVL.

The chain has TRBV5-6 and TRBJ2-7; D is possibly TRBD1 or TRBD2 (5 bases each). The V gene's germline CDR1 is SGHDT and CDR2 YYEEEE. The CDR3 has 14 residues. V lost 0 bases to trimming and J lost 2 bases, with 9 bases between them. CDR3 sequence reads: CASSLGDGTYEQYF. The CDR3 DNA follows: TGTGCCAGCAGCTTGGGGGACGGGACCTACGAGCAGTACTTC.

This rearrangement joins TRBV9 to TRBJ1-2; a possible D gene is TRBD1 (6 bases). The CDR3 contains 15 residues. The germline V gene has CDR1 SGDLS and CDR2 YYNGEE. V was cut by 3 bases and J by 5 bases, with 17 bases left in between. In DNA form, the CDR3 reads TGTGCCAGCAGCGGGCCCTACGGGGGCGCGTATGGCTACACCTTC. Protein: CASSGPYGGAYGYTF.

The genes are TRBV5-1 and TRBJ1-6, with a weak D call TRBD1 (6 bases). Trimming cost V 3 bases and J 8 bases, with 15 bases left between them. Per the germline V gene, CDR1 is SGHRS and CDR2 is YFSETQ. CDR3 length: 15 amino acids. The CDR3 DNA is TGCGCCAGCAGCTCCCAGGACAGCTCGTATTCACCCCTCCACTTT. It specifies CASSSQDSSYSPLHF.

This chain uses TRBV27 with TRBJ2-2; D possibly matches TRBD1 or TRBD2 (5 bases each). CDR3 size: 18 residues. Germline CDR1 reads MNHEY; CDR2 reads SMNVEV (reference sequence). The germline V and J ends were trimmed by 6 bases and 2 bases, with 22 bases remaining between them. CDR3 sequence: CASSPLARGPKNTGELFF. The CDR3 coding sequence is TGTGCCAGCAGCCCCTTGGCCCGGGGACCTAAAAACACCGGGGAGCTGTTTTTT.

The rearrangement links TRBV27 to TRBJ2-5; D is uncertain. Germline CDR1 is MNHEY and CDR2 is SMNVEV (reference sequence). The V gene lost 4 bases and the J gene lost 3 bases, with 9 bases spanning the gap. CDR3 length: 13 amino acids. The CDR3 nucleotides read TGTGCCAGCAGTTCGCCGAATAAAGAGACCCAGTACTTC. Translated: CASSSPNKETQYF.

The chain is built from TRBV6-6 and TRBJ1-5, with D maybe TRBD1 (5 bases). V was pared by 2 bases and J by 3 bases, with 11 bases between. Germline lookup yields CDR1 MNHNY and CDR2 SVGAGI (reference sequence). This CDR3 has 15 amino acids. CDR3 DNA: TGTGCCAGCAGTTACAGCCAGGGTCTCAATCAGCCCCAGCATTTT. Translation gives CASSYSQGLNQPQHF.

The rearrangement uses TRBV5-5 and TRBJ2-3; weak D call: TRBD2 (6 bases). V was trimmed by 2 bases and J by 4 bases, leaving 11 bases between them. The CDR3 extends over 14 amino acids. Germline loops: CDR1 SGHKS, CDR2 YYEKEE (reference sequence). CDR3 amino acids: CASSFLGGADTQYF. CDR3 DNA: TGTGCCAGCAGCTTTTTGGGGGGTGCAGATACGCAGTATTTT. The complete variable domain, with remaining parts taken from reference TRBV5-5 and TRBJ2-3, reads DAGVTQSPTHLIKTRGQQVTLRCSPISGHKSVSWYQQVLGQGPQFIFQYYEKEERGRGNFPDRFSARQFPNYSSELNVNALLLGDSALYLCASSFLGGADTQYFGPGTRLTVL.

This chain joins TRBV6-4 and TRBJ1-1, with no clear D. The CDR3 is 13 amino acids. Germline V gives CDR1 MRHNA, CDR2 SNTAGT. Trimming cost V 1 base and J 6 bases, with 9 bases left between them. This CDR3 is CASSDLHGAEAFF. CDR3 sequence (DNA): TGTGCCAGCAGTGACTTACACGGGGCTGAAGCTTTCTTT.

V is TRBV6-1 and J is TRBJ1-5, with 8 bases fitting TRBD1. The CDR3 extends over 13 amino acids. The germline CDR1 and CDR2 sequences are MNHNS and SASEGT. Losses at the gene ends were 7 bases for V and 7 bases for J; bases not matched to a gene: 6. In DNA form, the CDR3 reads TGTGCCAGCACCCGGACAGGGAGGCAGCCCCAGCATTTT. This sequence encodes CASTRTGRQPQHF.

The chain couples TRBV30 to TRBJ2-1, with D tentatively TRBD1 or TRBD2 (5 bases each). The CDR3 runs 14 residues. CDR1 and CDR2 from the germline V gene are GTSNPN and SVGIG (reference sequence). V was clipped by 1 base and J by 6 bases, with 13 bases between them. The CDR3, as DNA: TGTGCCTGGAGTGCCCCTTGGGGGATCAATGAGCAGTTCTTC. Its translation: CAWSAPWGINEQFF.

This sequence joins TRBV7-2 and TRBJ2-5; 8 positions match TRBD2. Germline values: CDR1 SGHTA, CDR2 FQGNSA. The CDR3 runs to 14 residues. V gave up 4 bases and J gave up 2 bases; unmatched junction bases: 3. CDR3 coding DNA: TGTGCCAGCAGCTCCACTAGCGGACAAGAGACCCAGTACTTC. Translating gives CASSSTSGQETQYF.

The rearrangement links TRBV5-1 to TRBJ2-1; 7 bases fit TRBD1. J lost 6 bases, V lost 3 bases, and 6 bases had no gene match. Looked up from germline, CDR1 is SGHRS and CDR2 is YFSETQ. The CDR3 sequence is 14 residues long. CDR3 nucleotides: TGCGCCAGCAGCTCCCCCGCAGGGGGCAATGAGCAGTTCTTC. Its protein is CASSSPAGGNEQFF.